This TCR beta chain appears in the sequencing data of a study of cytomegalovirus exposure and HLA in healthy donors. The PCR was carried out with 60 Vbeta primers and 13 Jbeta primers. TCRdb keeps only in-frame clones here, not all; method: immunoSEQ multiplex PCR. The top ten clones hold 1% of a sample with under 200,000 clones, just under 80% of them seen once. Germline-derived CDR1 and CDR2 are SGHNT and YYREEE (reference sequence). The CDR3 is made up of 13 amino acids. Trimming took off 5 bases at V and 0 bases at J, with 8 bases between the two ends. This clonotype was sampled from a woman aged 45 to 65 in good health and CMV-seropositive. Input material: PBMCs. The chain couples TRBV5-4 to TRBJ2-5; unclear D gene. The CDR3: CASRTQYQETQYF. The CDR3 coding sequence is TGTGCCAGCAGGACACAGTACCAAGAGACCCAGTACTTC. Full variable domain (missing parts from reference TRBV5-4 and TRBJ2-5): ETGVTQSPTHLIKTRGQQVTLRCSSQSGHNTVSWYQQALGQGPQFIFQYYREEENGRGNFPPRFSGLQFPNYSSELNVNALELDDSALYLCASRTQYQETQYFGPGTRLLVL.